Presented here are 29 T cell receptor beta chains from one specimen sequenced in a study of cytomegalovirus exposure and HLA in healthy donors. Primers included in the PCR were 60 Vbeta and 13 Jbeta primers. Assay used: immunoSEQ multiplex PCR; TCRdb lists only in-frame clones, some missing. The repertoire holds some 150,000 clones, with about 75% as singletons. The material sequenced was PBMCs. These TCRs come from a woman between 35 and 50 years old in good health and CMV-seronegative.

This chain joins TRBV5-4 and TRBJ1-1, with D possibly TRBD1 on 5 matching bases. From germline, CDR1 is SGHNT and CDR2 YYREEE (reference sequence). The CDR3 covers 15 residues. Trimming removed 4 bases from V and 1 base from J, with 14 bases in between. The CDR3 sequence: CASSKTESRNTEAFF. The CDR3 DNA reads TGTGCCAGCAGCAAGACAGAGTCCAGGAACACTGAAGCTTTCTTT.

The DNA for the CDR3 is TGTGCCAGCGACAAACAGGGGGCGAACACTGAAGCTTTCTTT. Translation gives CASDKQGANTEAFF. The chain couples TRBV13 to TRBJ1-1; TRBD1 aligns across 9 bases. V lost 8 bases, J lost 1 base, and 5 bases stayed unmatched. Per germline, CDR1 PRHDT and CDR2 FYEKMQ (reference sequence). The CDR3 has 14 residues. Filled out from reference TRBV13 and TRBJ1-1, the complete variable domain reads AAGVIQSPRHLIKEKRETATLKCYPIPRHDTVYWYQQGPGQDPQFLISFYEKMQSDKGSIPDRFSAQQFSDYHSELNMSSLELGDSALYFCASDKQGANTEAFFGQGTRLTVV.

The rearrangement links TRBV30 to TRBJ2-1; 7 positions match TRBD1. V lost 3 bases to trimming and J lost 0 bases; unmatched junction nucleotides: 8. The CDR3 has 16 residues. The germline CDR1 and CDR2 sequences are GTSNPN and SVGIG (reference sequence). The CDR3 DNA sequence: TGTGCCTGGAGCGCCTGGAAGGGGGCCTCCTACAATGAGCAGTTCTTC. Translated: CAWSAWKGASYNEQFF. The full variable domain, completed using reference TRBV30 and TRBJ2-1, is SQTIHQWPATLVQPVGSPLSLECTVEGTSNPNLYWYRQAAGRGLQLLFYSVGIGQISSEVPQNLSASRPQDRQFILSSKKLLLSDSGFYLCAWSAWKGASYNEQFFGPGTRLTVL.

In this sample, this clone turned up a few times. The CDR3 bases are TGTGCCATCAGTGAGCTCTCCTCAGGGAACACTGAAGCTTTCTTT. Translation gives CAISELSSGNTEAFF. This sequence joins TRBV10-3 and TRBJ1-1; no firm D call. Trimming shortened V by 2 bases and J by 1 base, and 11 bases separated the two germline ends. From germline, CDR1 is ENHRY and CDR2 SYGVKD. The CDR3 covers 15 residues.

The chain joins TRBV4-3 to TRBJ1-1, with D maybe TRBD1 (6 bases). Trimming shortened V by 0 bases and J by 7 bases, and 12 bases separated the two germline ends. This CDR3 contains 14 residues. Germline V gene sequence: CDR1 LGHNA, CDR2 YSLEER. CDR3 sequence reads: CASSQDWGRGEAFF. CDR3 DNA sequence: TGCGCCAGCAGCCAAGATTGGGGGCGAGGTGAAGCTTTCTTT.

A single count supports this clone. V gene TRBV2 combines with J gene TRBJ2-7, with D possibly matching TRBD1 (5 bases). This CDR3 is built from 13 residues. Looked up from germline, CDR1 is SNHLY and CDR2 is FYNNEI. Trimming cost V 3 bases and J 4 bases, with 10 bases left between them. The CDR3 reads CASSDAGPYEQYF. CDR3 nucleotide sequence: TGTGCCAGCAGTGATGCAGGGCCATACGAGCAGTACTTC.

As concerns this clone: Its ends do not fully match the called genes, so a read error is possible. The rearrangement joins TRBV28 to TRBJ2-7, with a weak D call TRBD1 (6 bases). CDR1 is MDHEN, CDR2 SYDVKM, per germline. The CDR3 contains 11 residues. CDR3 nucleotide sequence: TGTGCTAGCAGGGACAACTACGAGCAGTACTTC. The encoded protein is CASRDNYEQYF.

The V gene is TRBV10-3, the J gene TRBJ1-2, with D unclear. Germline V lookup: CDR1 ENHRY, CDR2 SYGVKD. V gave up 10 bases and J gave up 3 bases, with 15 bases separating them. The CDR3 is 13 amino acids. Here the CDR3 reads CATAADGDYGYTF. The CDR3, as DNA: TGTGCCACCGCGGCTGACGGCGACTATGGCTACACCTTC.

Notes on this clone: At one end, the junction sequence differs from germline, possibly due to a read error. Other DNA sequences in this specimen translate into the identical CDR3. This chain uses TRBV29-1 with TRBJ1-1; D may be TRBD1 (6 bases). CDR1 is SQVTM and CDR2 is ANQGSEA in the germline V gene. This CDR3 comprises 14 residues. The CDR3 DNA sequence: TGCAGCGTAAGGCAGGGGAGCAGGAACACTGAGGCTTTCTTT. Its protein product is CSVRQGSRNTEAFF.

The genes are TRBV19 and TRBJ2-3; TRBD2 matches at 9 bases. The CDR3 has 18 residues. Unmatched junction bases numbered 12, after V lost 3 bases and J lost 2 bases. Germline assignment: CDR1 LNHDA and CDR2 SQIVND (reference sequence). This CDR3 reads CASSILGELAGATDTQYF. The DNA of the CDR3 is TGTGCCAGTAGTATCCTGGGGGAGTTAGCGGGGGCCACAGATACGCAGTATTTT.

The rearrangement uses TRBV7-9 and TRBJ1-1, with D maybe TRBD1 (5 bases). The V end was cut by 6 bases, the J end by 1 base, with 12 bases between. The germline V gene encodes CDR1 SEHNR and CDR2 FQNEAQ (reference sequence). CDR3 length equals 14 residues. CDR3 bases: TGTGCCAGCAGGATTGGACATACGAACACTGAAGCTTTCTTT. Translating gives CASRIGHTNTEAFF. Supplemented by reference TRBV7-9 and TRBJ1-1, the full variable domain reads DTGVSQNPRHKITKRGQNVTFRCDPISEHNRLYWYRQTLGQGPEFLTYFQNEAQLEKSRLLSDRFSAERPKGSFSTLEIQRTEQGDSAMYLCASRIGHTNTEAFFGQGTRLTVV.

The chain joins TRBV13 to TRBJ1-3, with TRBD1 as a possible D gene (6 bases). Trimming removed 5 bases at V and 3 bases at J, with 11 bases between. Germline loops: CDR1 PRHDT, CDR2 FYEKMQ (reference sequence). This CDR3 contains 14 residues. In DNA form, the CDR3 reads TGTGCCAGCAGCGAAAGGACAGATGGAAACACCATATATTTT. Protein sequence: CASSERTDGNTIYF.

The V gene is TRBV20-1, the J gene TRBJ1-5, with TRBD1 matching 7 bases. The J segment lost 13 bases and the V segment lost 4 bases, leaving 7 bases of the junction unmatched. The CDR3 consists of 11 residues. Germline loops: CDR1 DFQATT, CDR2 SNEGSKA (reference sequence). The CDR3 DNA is TGCAGTGCTAATAACAGGGGTCTTCAGCATTTT. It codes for CSANNRGLQHF.

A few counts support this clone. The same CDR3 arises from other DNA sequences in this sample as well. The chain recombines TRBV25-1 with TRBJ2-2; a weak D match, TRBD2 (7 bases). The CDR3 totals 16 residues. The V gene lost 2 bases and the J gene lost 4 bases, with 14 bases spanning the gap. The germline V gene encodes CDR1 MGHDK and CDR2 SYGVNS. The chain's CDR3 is CASSEPGGRATGELFF. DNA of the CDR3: TGTGCCAGCAGTGAACCGGGGGGCAGGGCCACCGGGGAGCTGTTTTTT.

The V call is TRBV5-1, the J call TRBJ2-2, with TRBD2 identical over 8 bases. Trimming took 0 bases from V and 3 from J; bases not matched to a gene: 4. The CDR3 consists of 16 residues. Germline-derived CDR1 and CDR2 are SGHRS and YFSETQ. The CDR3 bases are TGCGCCAGCAGCTTGGGCGGGGGGCCCCACACCGGGGAGCTGTTTTTT. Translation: CASSLGGGPHTGELFF.

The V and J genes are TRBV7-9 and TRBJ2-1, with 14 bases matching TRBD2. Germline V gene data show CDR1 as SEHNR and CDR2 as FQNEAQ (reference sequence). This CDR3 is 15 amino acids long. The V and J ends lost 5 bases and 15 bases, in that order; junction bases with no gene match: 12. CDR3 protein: CASSVGLAGGGAPFF. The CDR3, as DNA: TGTGCCAGCAGCGTCGGACTAGCGGGGGGCGGTGCGCCGTTCTTC.

CDR3 DNA sequence: TGCAGCGTTGGGGGGGCCGGGGAGCTGTTTTTT. This codes for CSVGGAGELFF. The rearrangement joins TRBV29-1 to TRBJ2-2; weak D call: TRBD2 (6 bases). V was cut by 4 bases and J by 6 bases, with 6 bases left in between. CDR3 length: 11 residues. Germline lookup yields CDR1 SQVTM and CDR2 ANQGSEA.

The DNA for the CDR3 is TGTGCCATCAGTGATATGACAGGGGGCACCTACGAGCAGTACTTC. As protein: CAISDMTGGTYEQYF. The rearrangement links TRBV10-3 to TRBJ2-7; 10 nucleotides align to TRBD1. The CDR3 has 15 amino acids. The germline V gene has CDR1 ENHRY and CDR2 SYGVKD. After removal of 3 bases from V and 2 bases from J, the junction contained 4 bases not matched to a gene.

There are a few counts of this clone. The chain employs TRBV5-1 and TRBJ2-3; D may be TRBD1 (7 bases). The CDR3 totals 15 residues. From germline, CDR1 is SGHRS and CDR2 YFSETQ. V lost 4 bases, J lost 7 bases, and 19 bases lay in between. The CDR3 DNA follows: TGCGCCAGCAGCGGAGGGGGCACCGGGGTGAATACGCAGTATTTT. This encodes CASSGGGTGVNTQYF.

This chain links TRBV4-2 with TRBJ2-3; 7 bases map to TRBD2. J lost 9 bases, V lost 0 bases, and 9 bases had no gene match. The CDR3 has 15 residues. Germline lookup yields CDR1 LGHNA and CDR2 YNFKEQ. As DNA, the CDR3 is TGTGCCAGCAGCCAAGATGACTCCCCGCGGGGGACGCAGTATTTT. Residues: CASSQDDSPRGTQYF.

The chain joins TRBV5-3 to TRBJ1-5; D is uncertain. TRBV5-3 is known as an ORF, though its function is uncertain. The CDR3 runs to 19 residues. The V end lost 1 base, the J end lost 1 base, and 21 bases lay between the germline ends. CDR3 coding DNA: TGTGCCAGAAGCTTGAAAGTTGGCCCATCCTCCATGAGCAATCAGCCCCAGCATTTT. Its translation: CARSLKVGPSSMSNQPQHF.

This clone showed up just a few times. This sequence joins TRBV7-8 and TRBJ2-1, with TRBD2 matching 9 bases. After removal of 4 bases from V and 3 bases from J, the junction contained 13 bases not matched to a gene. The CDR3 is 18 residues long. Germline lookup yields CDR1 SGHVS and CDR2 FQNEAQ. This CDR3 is CASSSRAPTSGFYNEQFF. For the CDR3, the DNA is TGTGCCAGCAGCTCACGGGCGCCGACTAGCGGCTTCTACAATGAGCAGTTCTTC.

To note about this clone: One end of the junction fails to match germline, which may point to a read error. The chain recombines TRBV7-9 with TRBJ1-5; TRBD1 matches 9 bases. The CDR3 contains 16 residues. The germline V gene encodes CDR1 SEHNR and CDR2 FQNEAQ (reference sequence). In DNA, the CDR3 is TGTTCCAGCAGCCGTTGGGACAGGGAGGGCAATCAGCCCCAGCATTTT. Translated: CSSSRWDREGNQPQHF. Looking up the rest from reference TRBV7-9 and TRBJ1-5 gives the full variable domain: DTGVSQNPRHKITKRGQNVTFRCDPISEHNRLYWYRQTLGQGPEFLTYFQNEAQLEKSRLLSDRFSAERPKGSFSTLEIQRTEQGDSAMYLCSSSRWDREGNQPQHFGDGTRLSIL.

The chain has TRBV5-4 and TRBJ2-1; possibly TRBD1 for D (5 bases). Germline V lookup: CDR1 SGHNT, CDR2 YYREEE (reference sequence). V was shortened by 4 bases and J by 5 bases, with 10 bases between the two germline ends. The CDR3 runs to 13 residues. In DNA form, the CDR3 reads TGTGCCAGCAGCGGTAGCAGGGACAATGAGCAGTTCTTC. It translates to CASSGSRDNEQFF.

For the CDR3, the DNA is TGTGCCAGCAGCCCCAGGGGAGGCAATCAGCCCCAGCATTTT. As protein: CASSPRGGNQPQHF. The gene calls are TRBV28 and TRBJ1-5; D perhaps matches TRBD1 (6 bases). Between the trimmed V and J ends, which lost 6 bases and 2 bases, there was a span of 11 bases. The CDR3 totals 14 residues. Germline V gene lookup returns CDR1 MDHEN and CDR2 SYDVKM.

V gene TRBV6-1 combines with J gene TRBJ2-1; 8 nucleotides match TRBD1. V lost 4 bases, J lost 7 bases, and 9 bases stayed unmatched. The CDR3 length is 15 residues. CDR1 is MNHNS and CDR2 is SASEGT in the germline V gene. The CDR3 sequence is CASSAIQGARNEQFF. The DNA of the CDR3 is TGTGCCAGCAGTGCGATTCAGGGGGCGAGGAATGAGCAGTTCTTC.

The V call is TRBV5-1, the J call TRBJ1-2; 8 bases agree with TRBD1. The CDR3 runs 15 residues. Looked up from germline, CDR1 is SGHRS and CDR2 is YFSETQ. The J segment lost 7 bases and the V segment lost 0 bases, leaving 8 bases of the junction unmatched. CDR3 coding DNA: TGCGCCAGCAGCTTGGAGTGGGGGACAGGTAGTGGCTACACCTTC. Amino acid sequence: CASSLEWGTGSGYTF.

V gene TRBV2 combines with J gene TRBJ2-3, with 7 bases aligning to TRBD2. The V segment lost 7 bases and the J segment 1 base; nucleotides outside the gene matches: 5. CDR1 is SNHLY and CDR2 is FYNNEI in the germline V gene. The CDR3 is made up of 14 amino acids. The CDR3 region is CASILRERTDTQYF. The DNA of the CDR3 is TGTGCCAGCATCCTGCGGGAGCGCACAGATACGCAGTATTTT.

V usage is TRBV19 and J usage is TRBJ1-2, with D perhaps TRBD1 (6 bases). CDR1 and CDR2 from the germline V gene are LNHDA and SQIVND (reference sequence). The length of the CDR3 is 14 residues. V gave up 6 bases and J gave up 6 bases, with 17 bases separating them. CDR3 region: CASRTRGADDGYTF. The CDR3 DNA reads TGTGCCAGTAGAACGCGGGGGGCTGACGATGGCTACACCTTC. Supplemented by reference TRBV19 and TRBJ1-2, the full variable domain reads DGGITQSPKYLFRKEGQNVTLSCEQNLNHDAMYWYRQDPGQGLRLIYYSQIVNDFQKGDIAEGYSVSREKKESFPLTVTSAQKNPTAFYLCASRTRGADDGYTFGSGTRLTVV.